This TCR beta chain is drawn from a study of cytomegalovirus exposure and HLA in healthy donors. The study, taken as a whole, reports: Most of the CMV-associated TCR beta chains (in a later analysis) appeared to be HLA-restricted. The majority of TCR sequences were rare, yet some public TCRs appeared in many donors. Information on immune exposure was restricted to one variable (CMV serostatus).

Both 60 Vbeta primers and 13 Jbeta primers went into the PCR. TCRdb keeps only in-frame clones here, not all; method: immunoSEQ multiplex PCR. The repertoire holds 150,000 to 200,000 clones, 84% seen once, with around 5% in the top ten. Each donor was healthy, and each was a bone marrow donor. On this clone itself: Its target is unknown.

Sequencing was done on a sample of PBMCs. This receptor was obtained from a girl under 18 in good health and CMV-seropositive.

The CDR3 bases are TGTGCCAGCAGTCCGGACTCAGGAGGGACCGGGGAGCTGTTTTTT. The encoded protein is CASSPDSGGTGELFF. The rearrangement links TRBV2 to TRBJ2-2, with D possibly being TRBD2 (6 bases). Trimming took 5 bases from V and 5 from J, leaving 15 bases between them. Per germline, CDR1 SNHLY and CDR2 FYNNEI. This CDR3 has 15 amino acids.